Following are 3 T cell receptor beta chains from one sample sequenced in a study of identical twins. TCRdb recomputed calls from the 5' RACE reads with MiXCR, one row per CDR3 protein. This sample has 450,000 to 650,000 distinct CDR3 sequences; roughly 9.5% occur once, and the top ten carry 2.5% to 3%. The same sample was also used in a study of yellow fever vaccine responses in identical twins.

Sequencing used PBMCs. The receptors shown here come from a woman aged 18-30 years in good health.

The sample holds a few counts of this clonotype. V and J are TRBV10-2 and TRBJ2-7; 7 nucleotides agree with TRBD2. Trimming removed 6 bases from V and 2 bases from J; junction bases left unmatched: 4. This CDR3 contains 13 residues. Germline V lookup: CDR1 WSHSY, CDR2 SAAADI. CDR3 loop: CASSATSPYEQYF. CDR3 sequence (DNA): TGCGCCAGCAGCGCGACTAGCCCCTACGAGCAGTACTTC.

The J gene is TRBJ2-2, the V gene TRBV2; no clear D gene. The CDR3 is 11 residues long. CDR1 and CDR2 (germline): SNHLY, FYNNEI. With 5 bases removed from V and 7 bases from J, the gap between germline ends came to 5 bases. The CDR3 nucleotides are TGTGCCAGCAGTAGGGTCGGGGAGCTGTTTTTT. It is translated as CASSRVGELFF.

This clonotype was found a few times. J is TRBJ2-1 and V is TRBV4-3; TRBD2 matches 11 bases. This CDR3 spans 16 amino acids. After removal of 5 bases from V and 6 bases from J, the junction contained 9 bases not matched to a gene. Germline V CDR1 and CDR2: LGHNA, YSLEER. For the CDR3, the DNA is TGCGCCAGCAGCGAATCGGGACTAGCGGTGTTCAATGAGCAGTTCTTC. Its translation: CASSESGLAVFNEQFF.